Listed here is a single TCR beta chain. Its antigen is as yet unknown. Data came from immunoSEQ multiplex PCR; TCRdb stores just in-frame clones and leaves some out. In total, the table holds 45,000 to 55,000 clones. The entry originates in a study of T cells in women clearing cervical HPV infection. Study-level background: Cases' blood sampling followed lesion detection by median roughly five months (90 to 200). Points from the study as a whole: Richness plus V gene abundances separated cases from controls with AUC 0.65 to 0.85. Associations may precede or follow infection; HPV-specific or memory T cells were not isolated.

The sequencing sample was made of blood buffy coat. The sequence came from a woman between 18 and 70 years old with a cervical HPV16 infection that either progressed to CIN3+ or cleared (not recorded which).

The CDR3 DNA, read in part, is TGTGCCAGCAGTTTATCGCTAGCGGGGGCAGATTTAGCCAAAAACATT. This codes for CASSLSLAGADLAKNI. From start to end, the CDR3 is CASSLSLAGADLAKNIQYF. V and J are TRBV28 and TRBJ2-4, with TRBD2 matching 10 bases. The missing CDR3 end, 3 residues past where the read stops, is filled in from the germline J gene. This CDR3 has 19 amino acids. Germline V gene data show CDR1 as MDHEN and CDR2 as SYDVKM. The trim removed 1 base at V and 0 bases at J, leaving 9 bases unmatched.